These 8 T cell receptor beta chains came from one sample sequenced in a study of identical twins. One entry per CDR3 protein results from TCRdb running MiXCR on the 5' RACE reads. The sample gives hundreds of thousands of distinct CDR3 sequences, around 7.4% of which show up once; 1.6% is in the top ten. The sample was also reused in another study, on yellow fever vaccine responses in identical twins.

Sequencing was carried out using PBMCs. The receptors shown here come from a woman aged 18-29 years in good health.

Ten or more counts support this clonotype. This rearrangement joins TRBV7-6 to TRBJ2-3; 9 bases map to TRBD1. The CDR3 loop spans 13 amino acids. The J segment lost 4 bases and the V segment lost 9 bases, leaving 5 bases of the junction unmatched. Germline loops: CDR1 SGHVS, CDR2 FNYEAQ. CDR3 nucleotides: TGTGCCAGTCGTACAGGGGGCGCAGATACGCAGTATTTT. As protein: CASRTGGADTQYF.

This chain uses TRBV7-2 with TRBJ1-4; 8 bases map to TRBD1. This CDR3 is built from 16 residues. With V trimmed by 1 base and J by 8 bases, 9 bases remained unmatched. Germline V gene sequence: CDR1 SGHTA, CDR2 FQGNSA. The CDR3 sequence is CASSLGTGGAWEKLFF. DNA for the CDR3: TGTGCCAGCAGCTTAGGCACAGGGGGGGCATGGGAAAAACTGTTTTTT.

This clonotype came up many times. V gene TRBV5-6 combines with J gene TRBJ2-1; tentatively, D is TRBD1 (6 bases). This CDR3 is built from 15 residues. CDR1 is SGHDT and CDR2 is YYEEEE in the germline V gene. V lost 4 bases, J lost 8 bases, and 19 bases lay in between. This chain's CDR3 is CASSISWGQRHEQFF. CDR3 DNA sequence: TGTGCCAGCAGCATATCTTGGGGACAACGACATGAGCAGTTCTTC. Using reference TRBV5-6 and TRBJ2-1 for the parts outside the CDR3, the full variable domain is DAGVTQSPTHLIKTRGQQVTLRCSPKSGHDTVSWYQQALGQGPQFIFQYYEEEERQRGNFPDRFSGHQFPNYSSELNVNALLLGDSALYLCASSISWGQRHEQFFGPGTRLTVL.

This clonotype was observed at least ten times. J is TRBJ2-7 and V is TRBV14; D call uncertain. CDR1 is SGHDN, CDR2 FVKESK, per germline. This CDR3 spans 15 amino acids. V dropped 1 base and J dropped 2 bases, with 12 bases sitting between them. The CDR3 DNA follows: TGTGCCAGCAGCCAAGTGTCTGCACCTACCTACGAGCAGTACTTC. Protein product: CASSQVSAPTYEQYF.

The sample holds many counts of this clonotype. The chain recombines TRBV12-3 or TRBV12-4 with TRBJ1-2, with D perhaps TRBD1 (6 bases). The V gene lost 6 bases and the J gene lost 8 bases, with 13 bases spanning the gap. The CDR3 spans 12 residues. For the CDR3, the DNA is TGTGCCAGCAGCAGGACAGCCATCGGCTACACCTTC. Its translation: CASSRTAIGYTF.

This clonotype was counted once. This rearrangement joins TRBV3-1 to TRBJ2-3, with TRBD2 matching over 9 bases. Germline loops: CDR1 LGHDT, CDR2 YNNKEL (reference sequence). J was trimmed by 4 bases and V by 1 base; bases with no gene match: 6. The CDR3 totals 16 residues. The CDR3 reads CASSQVGGRAPDTQYF. The CDR3 DNA is TGTGCCAGCAGCCAAGTGGGCGGGAGGGCCCCAGATACGCAGTATTTT.

This clonotype appeared a few times. The gene calls are TRBV20-1 and TRBJ2-7; D call uncertain. In germline, CDR1 is DFQATT, CDR2 SNEGSKA (reference sequence). The CDR3 sequence is 13 residues long. Trimming shortened V by 1 base and J by 0 bases, and 7 bases separated the two germline ends. The DNA for the CDR3 is TGCAGTGCTAGAGTGGGCAGCTCCTACGAGCAGTACGTC. It is translated as CSARVGSSYEQYV.

This clonotype was seen a few times. This chain links TRBV9 with TRBJ1-6; D perhaps matches TRBD1 (6 bases). This CDR3 region has 15 residues. The germline V and J ends were trimmed by 0 bases and 6 bases, with 10 bases remaining between them. Germline V lookup: CDR1 SGDLS, CDR2 YYNGEE. CDR3 coding DNA: TGTGCCAGCAGCGTAGATGTGGGGGCTAATTCACCCCTCCACTTT. Translated: CASSVDVGANSPLHF.